A selection of T cell receptor beta chains follows, all from one sample in a study of cytomegalovirus exposure and HLA in healthy donors. The protocol was immunoSEQ multiplex PCR, while the TCRdb copy is restricted to in-frame clones and leaves out a portion. The sample includes under 150,000 clones, over 60% of them seen just once. The sample taken for sequencing was PBMCs. The source of these receptors is a man aged 40-55 years in good health and CMV-seropositive. The CDR3 runs from the conserved cysteine through the conserved F or W. Fields, in order: V gene, J gene, D gene, clone size, CDR3 DNA, CDR3 protein. The D gene is left open where the match is weak. Size values are once, few and many counts, or a class for expanded clones, and some rows have none.

TRBV27	TRBJ1-2	TRBD1	once	TGTGCCAGCAGTTCTCAGGGGGACTATGGCTACACCTTC	CASSSQGDYGYTF
TRBV7-8	TRBJ1-1	.	.	TGTGCCAGCAGCTTAGAGGGGTTCGCTGAAGCTTTCTTT	CASSLEGFAEAFF
TRBV27	TRBJ2-1	.	.	TGTGCCAGCAGCCGCCGGGGATACAATGAGCAGTTCTTC	CASSRRGYNEQFF
TRBV6-5	TRBJ1-5	TRBD1	.	TGTGCCAGCAGTTACCCTGGGACAGGGTATCGCCAGCCCCAGCATTTT	CASSYPGTGYRQPQHF
TRBV4-3	TRBJ1-3	.	few	TGCGCCAGCAGCCAAGATTGGGCAGACTCTGGAAACACCATATATTTT	CASSQDWADSGNTIYF
TRBV7-2	TRBJ2-5	TRBD2	.	TGTGCCAGCAGCCGCAAGCGGGGGGCTTGGGAGACCCAGTACTTC	CASSRKRGAWETQYF
TRBV5-6	TRBJ2-6	.	few	TGTGCCAGCAGCAAGGACAGTACGATCTCTGGGGCCAACGTCCTGACTTTC	CASSKDSTISGANVLTF
TRBV9	TRBJ1-2	.	few	TGTGCCAGCAGCTCAACCAGCGGGGCGCGTTATGGCTACACCTTC	CASSSTSGARYGYTF
TRBV5-1	TRBJ1-1	.	.	TGCGCCAGCAGCTTGGGCTGGGGGACTTTCACTGAAGCTTTCTTT	CASSLGWGTFTEAFF
TRBV6-5	TRBJ1-5	.	.	TGTGCCAGCAGTTCTAGACTCCGAGAGCCCCAGCATTTT	CASSSRLREPQHF
TRBV9	TRBJ2-1	TRBD2	few	TGTGCCAGCAGCTACGGGGGGGTGAGCGATGAGCAGTTCTTC	CASSYGGVSDEQFF
TRBV2	TRBJ2-3	TRBD1	.	TGTGCCAGCAGCGTTTTACAGGGGGCGAGCACAGATACGCAGTATTTT	CASSVLQGASTDTQYF
TRBV9	TRBJ2-1	.	.	TGTGCCAGCAGCGAAAGCCGAGGGGGAGGGAATGAGCAGTTCTTC	CASSESRGGGNEQFF
TRBV27	TRBJ1-3	.	once	TGTGCCAGCAGCCCGATCGGCTCTGGAAACACCATATATTTT	CASSPIGSGNTIYF
TRBV18	TRBJ2-3	TRBD1	once	TGTGCCAGCTCACCACTCCCCCGGACAGGGGGCTCCGATACGCAGTATTTT	CASSPLPRTGGSDTQYF
TRBV7-8	TRBJ2-1	TRBD2	.	TGTGCCAGCAGTCGTACGGGACTAGCGGGTTACAATGAGCAGTTCTTC	CASSRTGLAGYNEQFF
TRBV19	TRBJ2-7	.	.	TGTGCCAGTAGTATAGACGCGGAGTCCTACGAGCAGTACTTC	CASSIDAESYEQYF
TRBV4-3	TRBJ1-3	.	.	TGCGCCAGCAGCCAAGTTTGGGGAGGGTCTTCTGGAAACACCATATATTTT	CASSQVWGGSSGNTIYF
TRBV19	TRBJ2-5	.	.	TGTGCCAGTATGGCGATAGGAGCGGAGACCCAGTACTTC	CASMAIGAETQYF
TRBV27	TRBJ1-4	.	.	TGTGCCAGCAGTTCTCCAGGGACTAATGAAAAACTGTTTTTT	CASSSPGTNEKLFF
TRBV19	TRBJ1-3	.	.	TGTGCCACCCAGGGCCTGCCATCTGGAAACACCATATATTTT	CATQGLPSGNTIYF
TRBV6-5	TRBJ2-7	TRBD1	few	TGTGCCAGCAGTCCCAGGACAGGGGTTCTGAACGAGCAGTACTTC	CASSPRTGVLNEQYF